This T cell receptor beta chain originates from a study of CD8+ T cells in alopecia areata. Treatment given: oral pan-JAK inhibitor, 5-10 mg twice daily. The study's findings and limits: Administration of tofacitinib significantly diminished scalp clonality and expanded CD8+ clones within the top 100.

cDNA reverse transcribed from extracted RNA served as the sequencing template. Clones were read by immunoSEQ multiplex PCR, and TCRdb kept only the in-frame ones, dropping some. The table has a few hundred thousand clones, roughly 66% seen once. This clone was detected ten times or more. What it binds is unknown. The receptor's source is a human donor with alopecia areata. This sample comprised CD4+ T cells sorted from blood, obtained around week 46, from a patient treated with tofacitinib.

DNA for the CDR3: TGTGCCAGCAGCTTAGATGCGATGGCGGGTGAGCAGTTCTTC. Encoded protein: CASSLDAMAGEQFF. This chain uses TRBV11-2 with TRBJ2-1; tentative D call: TRBD2 (5 bases). The CDR3 has 14 amino acids. Deletions cut 0 bases from V and 9 bases from J, with 12 bases between. Germline V CDR1 and CDR2: SGHAT, FQNNGV.